The 9 T cell receptor beta chains listed next were all sequenced from one sample in a study of siplizumab effects on memory and regulatory T cells. Some clones are missing from TCRdb's copy, which holds only in-frame ones; the method was immunoSEQ multiplex PCR. In the table there are some 100,000 clones, 92% of which are singletons. Sequencing was carried out using Tregs sorted from blood. The receptors stem from a human donor in good health.

V is TRBV4-1 and J is TRBJ2-1, with 9 bases fitting TRBD2. CDR1 and CDR2 (germline): MGHRA, YSYEKL. The trim removed 3 bases at V and 4 bases at J, leaving 4 bases unmatched. The CDR3 runs to 15 residues. The CDR3 DNA follows: TGCGCCAGCAGCCATCGACTAGCGGCTTACAATGAGCAGTTCTTC. It codes for CASSHRLAAYNEQFF.

This clone has just one count. The chain carries TRBV10-3 and TRBJ2-3; a possible D gene is TRBD2 (7 bases). V gave up 3 bases and J gave up 4 bases, with 23 bases separating them. The length of the CDR3 is 18 residues. From germline, CDR1 is ENHRY and CDR2 SYGVKD. The CDR3 region has the DNA TGTGCCATCAGTGACCCTCTAGCGGAGGGGGAGGGAGCAGATACGCAGTATTTT. It specifies CAISDPLAEGEGADTQYF.

The rearrangement links TRBV10-3 to TRBJ2-5; 8 bases align to TRBD2. The ends lost 5 bases at V and 1 base at J; junction bases unmatched: 3. The germline V gene has CDR1 ENHRY and CDR2 SYGVKD. The length of the CDR3 is 14 residues. This chain's CDR3 is CAISLGTSQETQYF. The CDR3, as DNA: TGTGCCATCAGTCTCGGGACTAGCCAAGAGACCCAGTACTTC.

This rearrangement joins TRBV6-1 to TRBJ2-7; TRBD1 aligns across 9 bases. The ends lost 2 bases at V and 4 bases at J; junction bases unmatched: 3. CDR1 and CDR2 (germline): MNHNS, SASEGT. The CDR3 has 14 amino acids. This CDR3 is CASSELQGAYEQYF. Written as DNA, the CDR3 is TGTGCCAGCAGTGAATTACAGGGGGCATACGAGCAGTACTTC.

The chain combines TRBV28 with TRBJ2-7; D not certain. The CDR3 spans 15 residues. The V and J ends lost 3 bases and 0 bases respectively, with 12 bases between them. Germline values: CDR1 MDHEN, CDR2 SYDVKM. The CDR3 DNA reads TGTGCCAGCAGTTTGGCCCGGCGATTCTCCTACGAGCAGTACTTC. It yields the protein CASSLARRFSYEQYF.

The V call is TRBV19, the J call TRBJ1-3, with D possibly TRBD1 on 5 matching bases. V was clipped by 5 bases and J by 7 bases, with 18 bases between them. The germline gives CDR1 LNHDA, CDR2 SQIVND (reference sequence). The length of the CDR3 is 15 residues. This CDR3 is CASSGLPGPRNTIYF. The CDR3 DNA sequence: TGTGCCAGTAGTGGCCTACCGGGACCGCGGAACACCATATATTTT. The full variable domain, its missing parts supplied by reference TRBV19 and TRBJ1-3, is DGGITQSPKYLFRKEGQNVTLSCEQNLNHDAMYWYRQDPGQGLRLIYYSQIVNDFQKGDIAEGYSVSREKKESFPLTVTSAQKNPTAFYLCASSGLPGPRNTIYFGEGSWLTVV.

The rearrangement uses TRBV6-1 and TRBJ1-4, with D hard to call. The CDR3 runs to 14 residues. Germline V CDR1 and CDR2: MNHNS, SASEGT. V lost 8 bases and J 4 bases, leaving 14 bases between the germline ends. The CDR3 reads CASGRSGDNEKLFF. CDR3 in DNA: TGTGCCAGCGGGCGGTCCGGGGATAATGAAAAACTGTTTTTT.

V and J are TRBV2 and TRBJ2-5, with 10 positions matching TRBD2. This CDR3 comprises 16 residues. Germline CDR1 and CDR2: SNHLY and FYNNEI. The V gene end was trimmed by 7 bases and the J gene end by 3 bases; junction bases not matched to a gene: 11. In DNA form, the CDR3 reads TGTGCCAGCATCCGAACGGCTCTAGCGGGAGAAGAGACCCAGTACTTC. Translation: CASIRTALAGEETQYF.

The chain links TRBV7-9 to TRBJ2-6; TRBD1 might be the D (6 bases). V lost 6 bases and J 4 bases, leaving 19 bases between the germline ends. Germline CDR1 SEHNR, CDR2 FQNEAQ (reference sequence). The CDR3 contains 17 residues. CDR3 in amino acids: CASRSGLGATGANVLTF. The DNA for the CDR3 is TGTGCCAGCAGATCAGGGCTGGGGGCAACAGGGGCCAACGTCCTGACTTTC. Full variable domain (outside the CDR3, taken from reference TRBV7-9 and TRBJ2-6): DTGVSQNPRHKITKRGQNVTFRCDPISEHNRLYWYRQTLGQGPEFLTYFQNEAQLEKSRLLSDRFSAERPKGSFSTLEIQRTEQGDSAMYLCASRSGLGATGANVLTFGAGSRLTVL.